The clone carrying this T cell receptor (beta chain) has at least ten counts. The read ends 3 residues early relative to the CDR3; the germline J gene fills the gap. Blood samples were heparinized, roughly 5 to 8.5 ml per donor. Here immunoSEQ multiplex PCR was the method, and the copy in TCRdb shows in-frame clones only, minus some. There are tens of thousands of clones in the sample, none observed a single time. The sample originates from a study of T cell clonality in common variable immunodeficiency. V gave up 4 bases and J gave up 0 bases; unmatched junction bases: 4. Germline lookup yields CDR1 SGHNT and CDR2 YYREEE (reference sequence). The CDR3 is 15 residues long.

This chain uses TRBV5-4 with TRBJ2-7; 10 bases match TRBD2. The material sequenced was peripheral blood mononuclear cells. This sequence was found in a person between 18 and 75 years old in good health. CDR3 residues: CASSASSGSSYEQYF. The part of the CDR3 DNA that was read is TGTGCCAGCAGCGCCTCTAGCGGGAGCTCCTACGAG.